A single sample is the source of the 19 T cell receptor beta chains below, sequenced in a study of OX40 agonist ivuxolimab in advanced cancers. Here immunoSEQ multiplex PCR was the method, and the copy in TCRdb shows in-frame clones only, minus some. The sample has more than 10,000 clones, around 84% seen once. This material consisted of CD4+ or CD8+ T cells sorted from blood, taken in a trial of the OX40 agonist ivuxolimab. The receptor set was obtained from an adult with an advanced solid tumor such as melanoma, head and neck, liver or kidney cancer.

The chain employs TRBV4-1 and TRBJ1-5, with 8 bases aligning to TRBD1. CDR1 is MGHRA and CDR2 is YSYEKL in the germline V gene. This CDR3 is built from 18 residues. V dropped 2 bases and J dropped 0; count of bases not matched to a gene: 9. The CDR3 spells CASSQTQGEDHSNQPQHF. Written as DNA, the CDR3 is TGCGCCAGCAGCCAAACACAGGGGGAGGATCATAGCAATCAGCCCCAGCATTTT.

The J gene is TRBJ1-5, the V gene TRBV6-6; D possibly corresponds to TRBD1 (5 bases). V was cut by 2 bases and J by 6 bases, with 11 bases left in between. Germline V gene sequence: CDR1 MNHNY, CDR2 SVGAGI (reference sequence). The CDR3 has 14 amino acids. The CDR3 sequence is CASSYGGAGQPQHF. The CDR3 bases are TGTGCCAGCAGTTACGGCGGGGCAGGTCAGCCCCAGCATTTT.

The chain employs TRBV5-4 and TRBJ2-7; D may be TRBD1 (6 bases). Deletions cut 3 bases from V and 3 bases from J, with 13 bases between. This CDR3 contains 14 residues. CDR1 is SGHNT and CDR2 is YYREEE in the germline V gene (reference sequence). The CDR3 sequence: CASSWTGGDYEQYF. CDR3 bases: TGTGCCAGCAGCTGGACTGGGGGCGACTACGAGCAGTACTTC.

The CDR3 DNA sequence: TGTGCCAGCGGAGGGACAGCCAATCAGCCCCAGCATTTT. Protein: CASGGTANQPQHF. The rearrangement uses TRBV6-1 and TRBJ1-5; 7 bases are a match to TRBD1. V was clipped by 8 bases and J by 3 bases; unmatched bases: 4. This CDR3 spans 13 amino acids. Germline V gene data show CDR1 as MNHNS and CDR2 as SASEGT.

The chain recombines TRBV4-3 with TRBJ1-1; the D is unclear. CDR3 length: 15 residues. With 0 bases removed from V and 4 bases from J, the gap between germline ends came to 12 bases. CDR1 and CDR2 from the germline V gene are LGHNA and YSLEER. CDR3 loop: CASSQEAGWSTEAFF. The CDR3 coding sequence is TGCGCCAGCAGCCAAGAAGCAGGTTGGTCCACTGAAGCTTTCTTT.

The gene calls are TRBV30 and TRBJ2-3; 7 nucleotides align to TRBD2. This CDR3 comprises 15 residues. Trimming cost V 0 bases and J 0 bases; bases outside gene matches: 3. Germline CDR1 is GTSNPN and CDR2 is SVGIG (reference sequence). CDR3 residues: CAWSVALASTDTQYF. CDR3 nucleotide sequence: TGTGCCTGGAGTGTAGCACTAGCGAGCACAGATACGCAGTATTTT.

The chain carries TRBV2 and TRBJ1-2, with D unresolved. The V gene's germline CDR1 is SNHLY and CDR2 FYNNEI. The CDR3 is 13 amino acids. Trimming took 3 bases from V and 3 from J, leaving 8 bases between them. CDR3 sequence (DNA): TGTGCCAGCAGTGACGGGTCCTACTATGGCTACACCTTC. It translates to CASSDGSYYGYTF.

This clone was seen a single time. This rearrangement joins TRBV5-5 to TRBJ1-1, with TRBD1 as a possible D gene (6 bases). Germline CDR1 is SGHKS and CDR2 is YYEKEE (reference sequence). The CDR3 length is 16 residues. V lost 6 bases and J lost 0, with 18 bases in between. Here the CDR3 DNA reads TGTGCCAGCACCCTTTATGGACAGTCTTTGAACACTGAAGCTTTCTTT. It encodes CASTLYGQSLNTEAFF.

This rearrangement joins TRBV9 to TRBJ2-7; a weak D match, TRBD2 (6 bases). The CDR3 has 16 amino acids. The germline gives CDR1 SGDLS, CDR2 YYNGEE. Trimming left V 1 base short and J 3 bases short, with 17 bases between. The CDR3 loop is CASSVSGTGRSYEQYF. DNA for the CDR3: TGTGCCAGCAGCGTAAGCGGTACGGGGAGGAGCTACGAGCAGTACTTC.

The rearrangement uses TRBV29-1 and TRBJ2-1, with a possible D match to TRBD1 (5 bases). V dropped 6 bases and J dropped 6 bases, with 12 bases sitting between them. The CDR3 runs 12 residues. Looked up from germline, CDR1 is SQVTM and CDR2 is ANQGSEA. The CDR3 reads CSVQSRGNEQFF. The CDR3 DNA follows: TGCAGCGTACAGTCTAGGGGCAATGAGCAGTTCTTC.

This clone came up once. The chain couples TRBV6-9 to TRBJ2-5; 7 nucleotides line up with TRBD1. Trimming at V came to 7 bases and at J to 6 bases, leaving 11 bases not matched to a gene. Per the germline V gene, CDR1 is MNHGY and CDR2 is SVAAGI. CDR3 size: 14 residues. CDR3 nucleotides: TGTGCCAGCAAAAAACCGGGACAGCAAAAGACCCAGTACTTC. This encodes CASKKPGQQKTQYF.

The CDR3 nucleotides read TGTGCCAGCAGCATCGCGAAGGGGCGGCAAGAGACCCAGTACTTC. Its translation is CASSIAKGRQETQYF. This chain joins TRBV5-6 and TRBJ2-5; the D gene is possibly TRBD1 (5 bases). This CDR3 comprises 15 residues. Germline V CDR1 and CDR2: SGHDT, YYEEEE. V shed 4 bases and J shed 2 bases, with 15 bases lying between them.

V and J are TRBV7-9 and TRBJ2-3; D not resolved. The CDR3 runs to 11 residues. Germline V gives CDR1 SEHNR, CDR2 FQNEAQ (reference sequence). The ends were cut back, 5 bases at V and 1 base at J, with 1 base in the middle. The CDR3 DNA is TGTGCCAGCAGCCGCACAGATACGCAGTATTTT. This sequence encodes CASSRTDTQYF.

The rearrangement joins TRBV9 to TRBJ2-7, with D perhaps matching TRBD1 (6 bases). Trimming cost V 4 bases and J 3 bases, with 14 bases left between them. This CDR3 region has 14 residues. Looked up from germline, CDR1 is SGDLS and CDR2 is YYNGEE. CDR3 bases: TGTGCCAGCAGCCCAGCAGGGGAGTTCTACGAGCAGTACTTC. Translated: CASSPAGEFYEQYF.

This chain uses TRBV5-4 with TRBJ2-3, with TRBD1 as a possible D gene (5 bases). Germline CDR1 is SGHNT and CDR2 is YYREEE (reference sequence). The CDR3 loop spans 12 amino acids. Between the trimmed V and J ends, which lost 5 bases and 2 bases, there was a span of 6 bases. In DNA form, the CDR3 reads TGTGCCAGCAGGGGGCCCACAGATACGCAGTATTTT. Amino acid sequence: CASRGPTDTQYF.

This clone was recorded once. The V and J genes are TRBV5-4 and TRBJ1-1; no firm D call. V was shortened by 2 bases and J by 7 bases, with 6 bases between the two germline ends. This CDR3 region has 11 residues. Germline lookup yields CDR1 SGHNT and CDR2 YYREEE (reference sequence). CDR3 coding DNA: TGTGCCAGCAGCTTATTGGGTGAAGCTTTCTTT. Residues: CASSLLGEAFF.

This clone was seen a single time. The chain employs TRBV7-8 and TRBJ2-5, with 7 bases that match TRBD2. The CDR3 is 13 residues long. The trim removed 8 bases at V and 1 base at J, leaving 4 bases unmatched. Germline V gene sequence: CDR1 SGHVS, CDR2 FQNEAQ. This chain's CDR3 is CASGEGFQETQYF. CDR3 nucleotide sequence: TGTGCCAGCGGGGAGGGTTTCCAAGAGACCCAGTACTTC. Complete variable domain (other parts from reference TRBV7-8 and TRBJ2-5): GAGVSQSPRYKVAKRGQDVALRCDPISGHVSLFWYQQALGQGPEFLTYFQNEAQLDKSGLPSDRFFAERPEGSVSTLKIQRTQQEDSAVYLCASGEGFQETQYFGPGTRLLVL.

V gene TRBV7-1 combines with J gene TRBJ2-7, with TRBD1 matching 11 bases. TRBV7-1 is treated as an ORF (open reading frame) with a function not yet certain. CDR3 length: 15 amino acids. With V trimmed by 6 bases and J by 2 bases, 6 bases remained unmatched. CDR3 coding DNA: TGTGCCAGCAGACACGGGACAGGGGGGACCTACGAGCAGTACTTC. Translated: CASRHGTGGTYEQYF.

V is TRBV30 and J is TRBJ2-1, with 8 bases lining up with TRBD2. The CDR3 sequence is 14 residues long. V lost 3 bases to trimming and J lost 8 bases; unmatched junction nucleotides: 9. Germline-derived CDR1 and CDR2 are GTSNPN and SVGIG (reference sequence). CDR3 residues: CAWRLAGGRHEQFF. The CDR3 coding sequence is TGTGCCTGGAGGTTGGCGGGAGGCCGCCATGAGCAGTTCTTC.